This T cell receptor (beta chain) was retrieved from a study of T cells expressing NK-cell markers. Study at large: All TCR beta repertoires analysed originated from sorted CD3+CD56+NKG2C+, CD3+CD56+NKG2C- and CD3+CD56-NKG2C+ T cells. Just one sequenced donor of eight was HCMV-seronegative, while seven were seropositive. The study's findings and limits: The HCMV specificity of the expanded NKG2C+ T cell clones stayed unresolved.

A word on this clonotype: Its antigen is unknown.

TCRdb reprocessed the 5' RACE reads, keeping one entry per CDR3 protein, no DNA. The clone table shows some 600,000 distinct CDR3 sequences, with the ten largest holding approximately 3.6%. The specimen was blood T cells: a sorted CD56 or NKG2C T cell subset, CD4+ or CD8+ T cells, or bulk PBMC T cells (not recorded which). This TCR came from a man younger than 30 in good health.

CDR3 region: CASSEARGSLAKNIQYF. The chain is built from TRBV2 and TRBJ2-4; TCRdb designates TRBD1, a call that cannot be tested without DNA. Germline V gene lookup returns CDR1 SNHLY and CDR2 FYNNEI. The CDR3 is made up of 17 amino acids.